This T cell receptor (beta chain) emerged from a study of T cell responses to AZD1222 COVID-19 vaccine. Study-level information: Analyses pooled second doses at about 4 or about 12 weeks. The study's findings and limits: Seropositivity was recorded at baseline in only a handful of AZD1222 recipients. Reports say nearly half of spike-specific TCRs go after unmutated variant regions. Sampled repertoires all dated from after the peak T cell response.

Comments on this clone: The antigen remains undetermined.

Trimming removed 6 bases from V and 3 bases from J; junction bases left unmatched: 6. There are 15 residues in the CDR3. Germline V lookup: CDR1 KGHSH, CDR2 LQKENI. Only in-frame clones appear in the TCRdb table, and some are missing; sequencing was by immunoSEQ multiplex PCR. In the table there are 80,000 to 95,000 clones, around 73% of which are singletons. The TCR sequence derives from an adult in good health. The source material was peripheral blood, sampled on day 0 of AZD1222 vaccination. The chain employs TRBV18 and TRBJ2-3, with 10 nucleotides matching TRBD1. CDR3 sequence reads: CASSPGQGRTDTQYF. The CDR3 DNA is TGTGCCAGCTCCCCGGGACAGGGGAGGACAGATACGCAGTATTTT.